One T cell receptor (beta chain) is described in this entry. Its antigen is as yet unknown. The protocol was immunoSEQ multiplex PCR, while the TCRdb copy is restricted to in-frame clones and leaves out a portion. Among hundreds of thousands of clones listed, approximately 95% were seen once. This sample was taken from a study of shared clonotypes between healthy human individuals. CDR1 MNHNY and CDR2 SVGAGI come from the germline V gene (reference sequence). The CDR3 extends over 15 amino acids. Trimming pared 3 bases from V and 8 bases from J, leaving 19 bases between. Study-wide findings and caveats: Despite large depth, rarefaction showed incomplete sorted-subset sequencing. It was the non-shared clonotypes that had lower generation probabilities than clonotypes shared by all four donors.

The sequence came from a woman in her 30s in good health. Sequences were obtained from naive CD4+ T cells sorted from blood. Subset described: CD45RA+ positively selected. The V and J genes are TRBV6-6 and TRBJ1-2; D uncertain. In DNA, the CDR3 is TGTGCCAGCAGTTATTCCCGCGCCGACCTAGAGGGCTACACCTTC. Protein product: CASSYSRADLEGYTF.